This T cell receptor beta chain was documented in a study of follicular helper T cells after annual influenza vaccination. Study information: Across the 2013-2014, 2014-2015 and 2015-2016 vaccination seasons, some subjects were resampled.

Sequencing of TCRB used Survey level resolution. The table came from immunoSEQ multiplex PCR; TCRdb's copy has only in-frame clones and leaves some out. The sample records several thousand clones, roughly 80% being singletons. Time point meaning: 2014-2015 season, 7 days after vaccination. Donors with HIV/AIDS, active malignancy, immunomodulators or active illness were excluded. Sorted cTfh were non-naive CD4+CXCR5+PD-1+, either ICOS+CD38+ or ICOS-CD38-. CDR1 and CDR2 (germline): ENHRY, SYGVKD. V was cut by 7 bases and J by 5 bases, with 20 bases left in between. There are 15 residues in the CDR3. The receptor was isolated from an adult who received the influenza vaccine. The sample here was CXCR5+ CD38- circulating T follicular helper cells from blood, taken 7 days after influenza vaccination. Subset denoted: circulating Tfh, non-naive CD4+CXCR5+PD-1+ (ICOS+CD38+ or ICOS-CD38-). The chain carries TRBV10-3 and TRBJ1-2, with D possibly being TRBD1 (6 bases). The CDR3 region has the DNA TGTGCCATCACCCGGGACACATCATACCCGTATGGCTACACCTTC. It yields the protein CAITRDTSYPYGYTF.